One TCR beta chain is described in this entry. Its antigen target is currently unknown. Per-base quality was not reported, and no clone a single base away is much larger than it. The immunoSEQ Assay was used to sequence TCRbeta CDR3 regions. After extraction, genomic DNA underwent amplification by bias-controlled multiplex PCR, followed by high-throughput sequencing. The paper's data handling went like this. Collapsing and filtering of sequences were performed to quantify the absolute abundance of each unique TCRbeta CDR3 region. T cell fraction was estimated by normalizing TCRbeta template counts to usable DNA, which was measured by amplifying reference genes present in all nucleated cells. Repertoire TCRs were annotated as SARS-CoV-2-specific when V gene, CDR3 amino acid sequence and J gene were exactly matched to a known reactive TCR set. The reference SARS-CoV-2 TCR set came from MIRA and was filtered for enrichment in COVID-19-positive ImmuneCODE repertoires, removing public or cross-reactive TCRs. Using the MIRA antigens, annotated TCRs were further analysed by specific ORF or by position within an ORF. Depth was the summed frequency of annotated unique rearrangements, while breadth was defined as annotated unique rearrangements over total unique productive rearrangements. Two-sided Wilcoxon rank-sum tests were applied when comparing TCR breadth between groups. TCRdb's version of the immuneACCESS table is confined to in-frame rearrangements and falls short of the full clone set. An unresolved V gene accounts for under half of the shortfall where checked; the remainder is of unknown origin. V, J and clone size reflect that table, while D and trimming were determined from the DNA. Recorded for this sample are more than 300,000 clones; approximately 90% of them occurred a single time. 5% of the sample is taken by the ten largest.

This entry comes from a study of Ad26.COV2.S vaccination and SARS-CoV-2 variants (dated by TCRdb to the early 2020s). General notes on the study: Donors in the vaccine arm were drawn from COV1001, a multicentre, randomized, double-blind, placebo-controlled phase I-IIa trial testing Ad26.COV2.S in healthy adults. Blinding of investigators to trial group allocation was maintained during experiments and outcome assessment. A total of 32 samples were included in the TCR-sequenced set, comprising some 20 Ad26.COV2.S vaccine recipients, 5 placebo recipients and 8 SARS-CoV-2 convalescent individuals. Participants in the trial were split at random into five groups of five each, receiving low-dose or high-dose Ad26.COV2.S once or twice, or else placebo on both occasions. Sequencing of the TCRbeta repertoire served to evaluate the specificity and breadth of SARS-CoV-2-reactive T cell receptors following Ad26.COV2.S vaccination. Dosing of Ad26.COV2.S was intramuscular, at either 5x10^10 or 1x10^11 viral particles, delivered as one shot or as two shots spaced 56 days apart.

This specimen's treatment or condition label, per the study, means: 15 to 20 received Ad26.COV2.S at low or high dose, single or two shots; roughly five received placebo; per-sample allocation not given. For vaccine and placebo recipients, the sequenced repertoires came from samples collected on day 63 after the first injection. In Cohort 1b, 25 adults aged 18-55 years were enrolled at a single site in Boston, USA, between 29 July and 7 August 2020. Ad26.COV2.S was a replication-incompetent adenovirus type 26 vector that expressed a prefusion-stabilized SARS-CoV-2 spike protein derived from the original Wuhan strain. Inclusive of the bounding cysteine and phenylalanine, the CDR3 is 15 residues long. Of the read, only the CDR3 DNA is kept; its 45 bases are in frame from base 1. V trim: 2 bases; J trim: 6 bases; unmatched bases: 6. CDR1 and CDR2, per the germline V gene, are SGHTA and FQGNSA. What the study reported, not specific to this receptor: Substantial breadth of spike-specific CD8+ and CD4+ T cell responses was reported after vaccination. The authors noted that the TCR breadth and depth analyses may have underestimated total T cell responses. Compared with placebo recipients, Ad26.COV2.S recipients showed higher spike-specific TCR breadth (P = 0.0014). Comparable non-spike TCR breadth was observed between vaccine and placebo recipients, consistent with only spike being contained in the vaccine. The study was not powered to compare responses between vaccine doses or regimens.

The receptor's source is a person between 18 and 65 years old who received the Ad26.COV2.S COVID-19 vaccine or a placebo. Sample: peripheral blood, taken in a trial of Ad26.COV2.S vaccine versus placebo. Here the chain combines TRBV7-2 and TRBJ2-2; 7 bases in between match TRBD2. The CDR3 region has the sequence CASSLSGTSAGELFF. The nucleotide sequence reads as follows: TGTGCCAGCAGCTTAAGCGGGACGAGCGCCGGGGAGCTGTTTTTT.